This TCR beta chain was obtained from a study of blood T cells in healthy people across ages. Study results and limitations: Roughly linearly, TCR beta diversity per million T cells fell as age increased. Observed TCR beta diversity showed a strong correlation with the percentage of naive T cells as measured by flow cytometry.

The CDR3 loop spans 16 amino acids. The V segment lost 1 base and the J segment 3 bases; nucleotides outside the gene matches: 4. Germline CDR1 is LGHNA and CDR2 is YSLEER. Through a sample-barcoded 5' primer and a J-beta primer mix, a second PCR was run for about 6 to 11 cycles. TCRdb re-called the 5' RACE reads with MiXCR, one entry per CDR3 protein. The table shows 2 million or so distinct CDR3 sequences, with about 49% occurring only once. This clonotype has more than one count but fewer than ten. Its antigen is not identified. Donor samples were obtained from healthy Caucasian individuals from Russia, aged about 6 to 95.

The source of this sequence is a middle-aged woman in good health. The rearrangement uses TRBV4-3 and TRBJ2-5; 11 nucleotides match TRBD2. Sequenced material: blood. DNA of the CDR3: TGCGCCAGCAGCCAAGTCGCTAGCGGGGGGAAAGAGACCCAGTACTTC. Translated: CASSQVASGGKETQYF.